One T cell receptor beta chain is described in this entry. Germline is not matched at one junction end, which may reflect a read error. Germline assignment: CDR1 SSHAT and CDR2 FNYEAQ (reference sequence). The length of the CDR3 is 13 residues. Repertoires were generated with immunoSEQ multiplex PCR, while TCRdb's copy carries only in-frame clones and drops some. There are about 93,000 clones in the sample; about nine tenths occur only once, and roughly 2.6% lies in the top ten. This entry comes from a study of PD-1 blockade in classical Hodgkin lymphoma. Each patient's relapse followed autologous stem cell transplantation, and brentuximab vedotin exposure varied.

The rearrangement uses TRBV7-7 and TRBJ2-5; 7 nucleotides match TRBD2. The sequences come from peripheral blood mononuclear cells (PBMCs), collected before the second cycle of nivolumab. The receptor comes from a human donor with classical Hodgkin lymphoma. CDR3 nucleotides: TGTGCTAGCAGCTCCGACGTAGCGGGTTCCCAGTACTTC. Its protein product is CASSSDVAGSQYF.